The clone carrying this T cell receptor (beta chain) came up once. What it binds is not known. Within the ViraFEST assay, antigen-specific CD4+ T cells underwent expansion with viral peptide pools prior to sequencing. With about ten days of culture completed, CD4+ T cells were isolated. Nobody among the vaccine recipients had prior SARS-CoV-2 infection (nucleocapsid antibodies were negative). Germline V gene lookup returns CDR1 LGHDT and CDR2 YNNKEL (reference sequence). The junction had 4 bases not matched to a gene; V was cut back by 7 bases and J by 5 bases. The CDR3 runs 13 residues. The sample is drawn from a study of vaccination effects on CD4 cells after COVID-19. Study-level points and caveats: Marked clonal contraction was seen in infection- and vaccine-induced clones late after vaccination.

The table came from immunoSEQ multiplex PCR; TCRdb's copy has only in-frame clones and leaves some out. The sample lists 60,000 to 70,000 clones, roughly 80% occurring once. The chain has TRBV3-1 (or the pseudogene TRBV3-2) and TRBJ1-1, with 10 bases matching TRBD1. Sequencing was performed on CD4+ T cells from PBMCs cultured with HCoV-229E spike peptides, taken before COVID-19 vaccination. This sequence was found in a human donor who received a COVID-19 vaccine. Here the CDR3 DNA reads TGTGCCAGCACCGACAGGGGGCGGACTGAAGCTTTCTTT. Protein product: CASTDRGRTEAFF.